The sequence of this TCR beta chain was determined in a study of cytomegalovirus exposure and HLA in healthy donors. Study-level results: A later analysis showed that HLA-associated TCR beta chains had undergone more clonal expansion than equally common others. As was reported, the classifier diagnosed cytomegalovirus status with high specificity and sensitivity.

This CDR3 comprises 20 residues. Germline V lookup: CDR1 MGHRA, CDR2 YSYEKL. Trimming cost V 5 bases and J 3 bases, with 29 bases left between them. Primers for the PCR totalled 60 Vbeta and 13 Jbeta. Assay: immunoSEQ multiplex PCR; the TCRdb copy retains only in-frame clones and omits some. The sample has around 90,000 clones; around 81% are singletons. A remark on this clone: The target antigen is unknown.

The material sequenced was PBMCs. The rearrangement joins TRBV4-1 to TRBJ2-1; D is perhaps TRBD2 (6 bases). The receptor comes from a man aged 30 to 39 in good health and CMV-seronegative. The CDR3 DNA follows: TGCGCCAGCAGCTTACAGGACGGGGGACTCCTACCCCTCCTCTACAATGAGCAGTTCTTC. Translating it yields CASSLQDGGLLPLLYNEQFF.